Each of the 30 T cell receptor beta chains below was sequenced from the same sample in a study of T cell changes during pregnancy in multiple sclerosis. Sequencing was performed with immunoSEQ multiplex PCR; in TCRdb, only in-frame clones are kept and a portion is missing. The sample lists about 64,000 clones, almost 97% occurring once. The sequencing used CD8+ T cells from peripheral blood mononuclear cells, collected after pregnancy. All receptors come from a female donor with multiple sclerosis, enrolled in a pregnancy study.

This chain links TRBV7-9 with TRBJ2-2; a possible D gene is TRBD2 (6 bases). Germline assignment: CDR1 SEHNR and CDR2 FQNEAQ (reference sequence). V lost 7 bases to trimming and J lost 9 bases, with 18 bases between them. There are 14 residues in the CDR3. CDR3 sequence reads: CASNGGASIRELFF. Written as DNA, the CDR3 is TGTGCCAGCAACGGCGGGGCTTCGATCCGGGAGCTGTTTTTT.

The chain carries TRBV13 and TRBJ2-5; no definite D call. Germline lookup yields CDR1 PRHDT and CDR2 FYEKMQ (reference sequence). Trimming pared 4 bases from V and 3 bases from J, leaving 12 bases between. There are 14 residues in the CDR3. CDR3 nucleotide sequence: TGTGCCAGCAGCTACCGACTCCCGGAAGAGACCCAGTACTTC. Protein: CASSYRLPEETQYF. Using reference TRBV13 and TRBJ2-5 for the parts outside the CDR3, the full variable domain is AAGVIQSPRHLIKEKRETATLKCYPIPRHDTVYWYQQGPGQDPQFLISFYEKMQSDKGSIPDRFSAQQFSDYHSELNMSSLELGDSALYFCASSYRLPEETQYFGPGTRLLVL.

This CDR3 reads CATETYRGEAFF. The DNA of the CDR3 is TGTGCCACCGAAACATACAGGGGAGAAGCTTTCTTT. The V and J genes are TRBV27 and TRBJ1-1, with 7 bases aligning to TRBD1. Germline CDR1 reads MNHEY; CDR2 reads SMNVEV (reference sequence). The CDR3 is made up of 12 amino acids. V trimming: 10 bases; J trimming: 8 bases; junction bases outside the gene matches: 10.

CDR3 coding DNA: TGTGCCAGCAGCTCGCTGGGAGGGGCCTCCTACAATGAGCAGTTCTTC. Translated, it gives CASSSLGGASYNEQFF. The chain is built from TRBV7-2 and TRBJ2-1, with 7 bases lining up with TRBD2. The germline V gene encodes CDR1 SGHTA and CDR2 FQGNSA. This CDR3 spans 16 amino acids. V dropped 4 bases and J dropped 0; count of bases not matched to a gene: 6.

V usage is TRBV29-1 and J usage is TRBJ2-7, with 9 bases that match TRBD2. Looked up from germline, CDR1 is SQVTM and CDR2 is ANQGSEA. J lost 6 bases, V lost 4 bases, and 7 bases had no gene match. The CDR3 spans 13 residues. CDR3 in amino acids: CSVVRREGGEQYF. For the CDR3, the DNA is TGCAGCGTTGTGCGGCGGGAGGGAGGCGAGCAGTACTTC.

V gene TRBV29-1 combines with J gene TRBJ2-7; D ambiguous. Per the germline V gene, CDR1 is SQVTM and CDR2 is ANQGSEA. The CDR3 length is 12 residues. With 0 bases removed from V and 5 bases from J, the gap between germline ends came to 8 bases. The CDR3 sequence is CSVEDLFHEQYF. The CDR3 DNA reads TGCAGCGTTGAAGATCTATTCCACGAGCAGTACTTC.

This clone was seen a single time. The chain joins TRBV5-1 to TRBJ1-1; 11 bases align to TRBD1. CDR3 length equals 14 residues. Germline CDR1 and CDR2: SGHRS and YFSETQ. The J segment lost 4 bases and the V segment lost 4 bases, leaving 3 bases of the junction unmatched. Here the CDR3 reads CASSMGQGGTEAFF. The CDR3 nucleotides read TGCGCCAGCAGCATGGGACAGGGGGGCACTGAAGCTTTCTTT.

J is TRBJ2-2 and V is TRBV5-4, with D maybe TRBD2 (6 bases). From germline, CDR1 is SGHNT and CDR2 YYREEE (reference sequence). The germline V and J ends were trimmed by 4 bases and 8 bases, with 15 bases remaining between them. The length of the CDR3 is 14 residues. DNA for the CDR3: TGTGCCAGCAGCCCTGGGACTTTGGGGGGGGAGCTGTTTTTT. Encoded protein: CASSPGTLGGELFF.

A remark on this clone: In the same sample, other DNA sequences code for this CDR3. This rearrangement joins TRBV7-9 to TRBJ2-7, with 12 bases identical to TRBD1. V lost 4 bases to trimming and J lost 2 bases; unmatched junction nucleotides: 3. Germline-derived CDR1 and CDR2 are SEHNR and FQNEAQ (reference sequence). The CDR3 is made up of 15 amino acids. For the CDR3, the DNA is TGTGCCAGCAGCTCGGGACAGGGGGCAACCTACGAGCAGTACTTC. Protein product: CASSSGQGATYEQYF.

This sequence joins TRBV11-2 and TRBJ2-5; D is possibly TRBD2 (6 bases). The length of the CDR3 is 16 residues. V lost 4 bases and J lost 2, with 17 bases in between. CDR1 and CDR2 from the germline V gene are SGHAT and FQNNGV. The DNA of the CDR3 is TGTGCCAGCAGCTCTACACTCCGGGACTCACAAGAGACCCAGTACTTC. Translating gives CASSSTLRDSQETQYF.

The chain carries TRBV11-1 and TRBJ2-7, with 7 bases that match TRBD1. V shed 4 bases, J shed 4 bases, and the junction held 7 bases outside the gene matches. Germline CDR1 SGHAT, CDR2 FQDESV (reference sequence). The CDR3 spans 14 residues. CDR3 amino acids: CASSWTGTEYEQYF. The CDR3 region has the DNA TGTGCCAGCAGCTGGACCGGGACAGAGTACGAGCAGTACTTC.

The chain employs TRBV5-1 and TRBJ1-1; tentative D call: TRBD1 (5 bases). Trimming removed 0 bases from V and 2 bases from J, with 11 bases in between. Germline V gene sequence: CDR1 SGHRS, CDR2 YFSETQ. This CDR3 comprises 15 residues. CDR3 DNA: TGCGCCAGCAGCTTGGTTGGGGCCCTCAACACTGAAGCTTTCTTT. The encoded protein is CASSLVGALNTEAFF.

This chain connects TRBV28 to TRBJ1-1; no clear D gene. Trimming pared 1 base from V and 4 bases from J, leaving 10 bases between. The CDR3 covers 14 residues. The germline CDR1 and CDR2 sequences are MDHEN and SYDVKM. In DNA, the CDR3 is TGTGCCAGCAGTTTATTGGATGGCGGCACTGAAGCTTTCTTT. This encodes CASSLLDGGTEAFF.

The chain couples TRBV29-1 to TRBJ2-5; 7 nucleotides align to TRBD1. The J call could be wrong; TRBJ2-7 is a better fit for the DNA end. This CDR3 comprises 14 residues. Germline V gene data show CDR1 as SQVTM and CDR2 as ANQGSEA. CDR3 sequence: CSVEAPGQNYEQYF. The DNA of the CDR3 is TGCAGCGTTGAAGCTCCGGGACAGAACTACGAGCAGTACTTC.

V is TRBV27 and J is TRBJ2-7; a weak D match, TRBD2 (5 bases). Germline V gives CDR1 MNHEY, CDR2 SMNVEV (reference sequence). This CDR3 spans 17 amino acids. Trimming shortened V by 5 bases and J by 2 bases, and 22 bases separated the two germline ends. The CDR3 nucleotides read TGTGCCAGCAGTCCTAGCCGGGGTGACAAAGCCGCCTACGAGCAGTACTTC. It encodes CASSPSRGDKAAYEQYF.

The chain carries TRBV5-4 and TRBJ2-5; D uncertain. The length of the CDR3 is 14 residues. The V gene's germline CDR1 is SGHNT and CDR2 YYREEE (reference sequence). V lost 0 bases to trimming and J lost 5 bases, with 11 bases between them. CDR3 in amino acids: CASSLAEFGETQYF. CDR3 DNA: TGTGCCAGCAGCTTGGCGGAGTTTGGGGAGACCCAGTACTTC.

The CDR3 nucleotides are TGTGCCAGCAGTTATTCAGATTACGAGCAGTACTTC. It yields the protein CASSYSDYEQYF. J is TRBJ2-7 and V is TRBV6-5; no firm D call. Per the germline V gene, CDR1 is MNHEY and CDR2 is SVGAGI. V gave up 3 bases and J gave up 4 bases, with 7 bases separating them. CDR3 length: 12 residues.

The chain has TRBV7-6 and TRBJ2-1; no clear D. V was shortened by 5 bases and J by 9 bases, with 11 bases between the two germline ends. The CDR3 is 12 amino acids. Germline V lookup: CDR1 SGHVS, CDR2 FNYEAQ. CDR3 DNA sequence: TGTGCCAGCAGCCCAGGAACGAGTGAGCAGTTCTTC. This gives the protein CASSPGTSEQFF.

The chain couples TRBV27 to TRBJ2-1; 9 bases line up with TRBD2. With V trimmed by 4 bases and J by 1 base, 5 bases remained unmatched. Germline V CDR1 and CDR2: MNHEY, SMNVEV (reference sequence). The CDR3 loop spans 16 amino acids. In nucleotides, the CDR3 is TGTGCCAGCAGTTCCTATAGCGGGAGTTCCTACAATGAGCAGTTCTTC. Protein sequence: CASSSYSGSSYNEQFF.

J is TRBJ2-3 and V is TRBV7-2; 9 nucleotides agree with TRBD2. Germline V gene sequence: CDR1 SGHTA, CDR2 FQGNSA. V lost 1 base, J lost 4 bases, and 6 bases stayed unmatched. The CDR3 is 16 residues long. CDR3 coding DNA: TGTGCCAGCAGCTTAGTTGGCGGGAGGGGGGCAGATACGCAGTATTTT. It translates to CASSLVGGRGADTQYF.

The J gene is TRBJ2-1, the V gene TRBV27, with D possibly being TRBD2 (5 bases). The CDR3 totals 12 residues. V shed 2 bases and J shed 7 bases, with 6 bases lying between them. CDR1 and CDR2 from the germline V gene are MNHEY and SMNVEV (reference sequence). The CDR3 loop reads CASSLTGNEQFF. CDR3 DNA sequence: TGTGCCAGCAGTTTAACGGGGAATGAGCAGTTCTTC.

This rearrangement joins TRBV6-1 to TRBJ1-2, with TRBD1 identical over 11 bases. V lost 1 base, J lost 6 bases, and 4 bases stayed unmatched. The germline V gene has CDR1 MNHNS and CDR2 SASEGT. The CDR3 is made up of 15 amino acids. CDR3 coding DNA: TGTGCCAGCAGTGAAGACCCGGGACAGGGGGATGGCTACACCTTC. Translating gives CASSEDPGQGDGYTF.

The chain is built from TRBV9 and TRBJ2-1, with TRBD1 matching over 7 bases. Germline CDR1 reads SGDLS; CDR2 reads YYNGEE. The J segment lost 3 bases and the V segment lost 4 bases, leaving 4 bases of the junction unmatched. The CDR3 is 14 residues long. The CDR3 loop reads CASSSRDSYNEQFF. The DNA of the CDR3 is TGTGCCAGCAGCTCCCGGGACAGCTACAATGAGCAGTTCTTC.

The DNA of the CDR3 is TGTGCCTGGAGCTTGATGTCTACAACTAATGAAAAACTGTTTTTT. It yields the protein CAWSLMSTTNEKLFF. The chain employs TRBV30 and TRBJ1-4; D unclear. The germline CDR1 and CDR2 sequences are GTSNPN and SVGIG (reference sequence). V shed 3 bases and J shed 0 bases, with 11 bases lying between them. This CDR3 has 15 residues.

The chain uses TRBV7-5 and TRBJ1-3; the table's D call, TRBD1, was not checked against the DNA. TRBV7-5 is an annotated pseudogene. The CDR3 is made up of 15 amino acids. The DNA of the CDR3 is TGTGCCAGAAGCTCCGCAGGCGTGGTTGGAAACACCATATATTTT. Translated: CARSSAGVVGNTIYF.

The chain uses TRBV6-5 and TRBJ2-7, with unresolved D. Trimming cost V 2 bases and J 6 bases, with 17 bases left between them. Germline lookup yields CDR1 MNHEY and CDR2 SVGAGI. CDR3 length: 15 amino acids. The CDR3 DNA reads as TGTGCCAGCAGTTACGAGCCGGCAGGCCCCTCCGAGCAGTACTTC. It encodes CASSYEPAGPSEQYF.

V usage is TRBV5-1 and J usage is TRBJ2-5; D not resolved. The V gene lost 6 bases and the J gene lost 2 bases, with 11 bases spanning the gap. Germline assignment: CDR1 SGHRS and CDR2 YFSETQ. The CDR3 sequence is 13 residues long. The CDR3 spells CASTPADQETQYF. In DNA, the CDR3 is TGCGCCAGCACTCCTGCGGATCAAGAGACCCAGTACTTC.

This chain connects TRBV19 to TRBJ2-4, with D possibly TRBD2 on 6 matching bases. CDR3 length: 15 amino acids. The V gene's germline CDR1 is LNHDA and CDR2 SQIVND (reference sequence). V was trimmed by 5 bases and J by 2 bases, leaving 13 bases between them. The CDR3 loop is CASSLPGLTKNIQYF. The DNA of the CDR3 is TGTGCCAGTAGTCTTCCGGGACTTACCAAAAACATTCAGTACTTC.

The V and J genes are TRBV28 and TRBJ2-3; tentatively, D is TRBD1 (6 bases). Trimming removed 5 bases from V and 3 bases from J, with 15 bases in between. From germline, CDR1 is MDHEN and CDR2 SYDVKM. The CDR3 is 15 residues long. CDR3 sequence (DNA): TGTGCCAGCAGTGACACAGGGATCCGTACAGATACGCAGTATTTT. Encoded protein: CASSDTGIRTDTQYF.

The gene calls are TRBV14 and TRBJ2-2, with D hard to call. Trimming took off 4 bases at V and 7 bases at J, with 10 bases between the two ends. The CDR3 sequence is 13 residues long. Looked up from germline, CDR1 is SGHDN and CDR2 is FVKESK. The CDR3, as DNA: TGTGCCAGCAGCCCCGTAGTTCACGGGGAGCTGTTTTTT. The encoded protein is CASSPVVHGELFF.